The sequence of this T cell receptor (beta chain) was determined in a study of a mutant IDH1 vaccine in newly diagnosed glioma. Study details: The patients received vaccinations eight times, in weeks 1, 3, 5, 7, 11, 15, 19 and 23. Vaccination started 4-6 weeks after radiotherapy alone, or with temozolomide cycles. It was radiotherapy, temozolomide, or both that patients received previously, with most receiving both.

Time point given: week 11, during vaccination. A single vaccine dose contained 300 ug of mutant IDH1 20-mer peptide, and topical imiquimod was used with it. This CDR3 is built from 14 residues. Germline loops: CDR1 SGHAT, CDR2 FQNNGV. V was cut by 5 bases and J by 7 bases, with 18 bases left in between. TCRdb's table, derived via immunoSEQ multiplex PCR, lists solely in-frame clones and lacks some. The sample yields 110,000 or so clones, about 90% seen once. Points on this clone: Its cognate antigen is unknown.

The sequencing used PBMCs, collected from a glioma patient whose treatment included an IDH1 peptide vaccine. This chain links TRBV11-2 with TRBJ2-7; D possibly uses TRBD1 or TRBD2 (5 bases each). The receptor was isolated from a woman aged 45-65 years with glioma. CDR3 region: CASSIQGRTGEQYF. The CDR3, as DNA: TGTGCCAGCAGCATCCAGGGTCGAACGGGGGAGCAGTACTTC. The entire variable domain, with the rest obtained from reference TRBV11-2 and TRBJ2-7, is as follows: EAGVAQSPRYKIIEKRQSVAFWCNPISGHATLYWYQQILGQGPKLLIQFQNNGVVDDSQLPKDRFSAERLKGVDSTLKIQPAKLEDSAVYLCASSIQGRTGEQYFGPGTRLTVT.